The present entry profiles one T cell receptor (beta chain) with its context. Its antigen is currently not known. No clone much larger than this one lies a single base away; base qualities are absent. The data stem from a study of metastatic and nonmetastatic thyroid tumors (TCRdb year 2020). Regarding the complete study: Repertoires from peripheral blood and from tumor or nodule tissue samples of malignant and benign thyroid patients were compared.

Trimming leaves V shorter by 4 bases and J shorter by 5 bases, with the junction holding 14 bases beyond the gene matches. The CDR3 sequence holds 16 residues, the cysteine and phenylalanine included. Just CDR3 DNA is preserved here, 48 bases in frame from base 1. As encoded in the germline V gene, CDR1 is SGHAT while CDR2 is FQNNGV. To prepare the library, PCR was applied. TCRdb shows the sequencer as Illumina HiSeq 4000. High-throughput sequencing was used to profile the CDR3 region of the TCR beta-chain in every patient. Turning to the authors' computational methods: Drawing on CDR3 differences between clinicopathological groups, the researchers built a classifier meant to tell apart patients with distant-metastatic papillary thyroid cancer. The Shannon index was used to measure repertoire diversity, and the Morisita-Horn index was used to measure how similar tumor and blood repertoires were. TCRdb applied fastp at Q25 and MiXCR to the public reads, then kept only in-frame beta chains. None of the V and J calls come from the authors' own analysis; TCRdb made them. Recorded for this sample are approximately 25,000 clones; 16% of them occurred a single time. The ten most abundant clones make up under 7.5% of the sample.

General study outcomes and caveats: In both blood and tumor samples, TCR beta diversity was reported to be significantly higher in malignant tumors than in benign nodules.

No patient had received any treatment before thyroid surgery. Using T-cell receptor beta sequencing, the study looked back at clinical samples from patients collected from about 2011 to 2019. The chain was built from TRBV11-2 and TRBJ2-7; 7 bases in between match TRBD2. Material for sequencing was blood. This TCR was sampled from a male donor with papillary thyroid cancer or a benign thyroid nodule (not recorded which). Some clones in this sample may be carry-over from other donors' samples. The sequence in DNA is TGTGCCAGCAGCTCGACTAGCTGGATACCCTGGGACGAGCAGTACTTC. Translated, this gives CASSSTSWIPWDEQYF.